This T cell receptor beta chain was recorded in a study of blood T cells in healthy people across ages. The junction had 4 bases not matched to a gene; V was cut back by 4 bases and J by 6 bases. The CDR3 consists of 13 residues. Next came a second PCR, run for 7 to 11 cycles, which used a sample-barcoded 5' primer along with a J-beta primer mix. One entry per CDR3 protein, called by TCRdb with MiXCR from the 5' RACE reads. The table records roughly 1,700,000 distinct CDR3 sequences, roughly 27% of them present only once. This clonotype was obtained from a woman aged 25 to 45 in good health. The chain employs TRBV12-3 or TRBV12-4 and TRBJ2-3, with 7 positions matching TRBD1. What was sequenced was blood. DNA of the CDR3: TGTGCCAGCAGTTATCGCAGGGGGGATACGCAGTATTTT. As protein: CASSYRRGDTQYF.